This T cell receptor beta chain was recorded in a study of Graves' ophthalmopathy and Graves' hyperthyroidism. Amplified TCR beta CDR3 regions were obtained using RNA transcripts as template. The authors performed first-round RT-PCR with HTBI primers and then a second-round multiplex PCR. Via MiXCR, TCRdb re-called the multiplex PCR reads, giving one row per CDR3 protein. The sample holds approximately 700,000 distinct CDR3 sequences, around 40% seen once. The TCR was taken from an adult man with Graves' ophthalmopathy. Sequencing was performed on peripheral blood.

The CDR3 nucleotides are TGTGCCAGCAGCTTAGCTAAAAGTTTTAGGGATGAAAAACTGTTTTTT. Its protein product is CASSLAKSFRDEKLFF. The V call is TRBV7-9, the J call TRBJ1-4; D not certain. The CDR3 loop spans 16 amino acids. Germline V gene data show CDR1 as SEHNR and CDR2 as FQNEAQ (reference sequence). Trimming took 0 bases from V and 6 from J, leaving 14 bases between them.